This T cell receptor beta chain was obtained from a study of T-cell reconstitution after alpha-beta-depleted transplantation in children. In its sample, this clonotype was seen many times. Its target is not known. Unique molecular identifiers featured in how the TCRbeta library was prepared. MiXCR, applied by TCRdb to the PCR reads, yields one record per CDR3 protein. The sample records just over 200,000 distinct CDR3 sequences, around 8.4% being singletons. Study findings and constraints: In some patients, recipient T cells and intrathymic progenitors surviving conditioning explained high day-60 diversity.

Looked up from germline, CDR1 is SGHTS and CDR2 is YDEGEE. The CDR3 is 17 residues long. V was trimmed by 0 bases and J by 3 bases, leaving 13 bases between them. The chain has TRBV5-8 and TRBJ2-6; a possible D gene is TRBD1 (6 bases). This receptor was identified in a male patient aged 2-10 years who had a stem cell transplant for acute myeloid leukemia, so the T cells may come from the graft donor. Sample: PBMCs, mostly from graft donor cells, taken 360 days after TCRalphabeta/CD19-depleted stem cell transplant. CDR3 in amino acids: CASSLDLYRVGANVLTF. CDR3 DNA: TGTGCCAGCAGCTTGGACCTCTACAGGGTTGGGGCCAACGTCCTGACTTTC.